The next 18 T cell receptor beta chains were all read from a single sample in a study of technical replicates of blood from a handful of donors. Data came from immunoSEQ multiplex PCR; TCRdb stores just in-frame clones and leaves some out. The sample holds 15,000 to 20,000 clones, approximately 87% seen once. The sequenced sample consisted of PBMCs. These receptors were taken from a human donor in good health.

The genes are TRBV20-1 and TRBJ2-1, with a tentative D call TRBD2 (6 bases). The length of the CDR3 is 11 residues. Germline V gives CDR1 DFQATT, CDR2 SNEGSKA (reference sequence). V was pared by 8 bases and J by 7 bases, with 12 bases between. In DNA, the CDR3 is TGCAGTCCCCAGGCGGGGAATGAGCAGTTCTTC. This sequence encodes CSPQAGNEQFF.

The chain has TRBV2 and TRBJ1-2, with D unresolved. V was cut by 8 bases and J by 3 bases, with 22 bases left in between. The CDR3 contains 16 residues. Germline V lookup: CDR1 SNHLY, CDR2 FYNNEI. The CDR3 bases are TGTGCCAGCTCAGCGGGAGGTTTCATTAGGGACTATGGCTACACCTTC. The encoded protein is CASSAGGFIRDYGYTF.

J is TRBJ2-3 and V is TRBV5-1, with D perhaps TRBD1 (6 bases). V lost 6 bases and J lost 0, with 17 bases in between. Germline V gene sequence: CDR1 SGHRS, CDR2 YFSETQ. The CDR3 is 16 residues long. In DNA, the CDR3 is TGCGCCAGCACGATCGACAGGTCACCTAGCACAGATACGCAGTATTTT. Its protein product is CASTIDRSPSTDTQYF.

The chain uses TRBV6-1 and TRBJ1-4; weak D call: TRBD1 (5 bases). The CDR3 is 13 residues long. Germline CDR1 reads MNHNS; CDR2 reads SASEGT. The V gene lost 10 bases and the J gene lost 7 bases, with 16 bases spanning the gap. CDR3 sequence (DNA): TGTGCCACCAGGTCCAGGGCTGGTGAAAAACTGTTTTTT. This sequence encodes CATRSRAGEKLFF.

The V gene is TRBV6-4, the J gene TRBJ2-5; tentative D call: TRBD2 (5 bases). This CDR3 comprises 13 residues. Trimming pared 9 bases from V and 4 bases from J, leaving 15 bases between. Germline V gives CDR1 MRHNA, CDR2 SNTAGT. The DNA of the CDR3 is TGTGCCAGTGCCCGGACTGAGGGAGAGACCCAGTACTTC. It specifies CASARTEGETQYF.

The chain is built from TRBV7-2 and TRBJ2-3; D perhaps matches TRBD2 (6 bases). Germline CDR1 is SGHTA and CDR2 is FQGNSA. The CDR3 covers 15 residues. V dropped 1 base and J dropped 5 bases, with 13 bases sitting between them. CDR3 sequence reads: CASSLGMGGVDTQYF. The CDR3 region has the DNA TGTGCCAGCAGCTTAGGTATGGGAGGTGTAGATACGCAGTATTTT.

V is TRBV18 and J is TRBJ1-5; 12 bases map to TRBD1. The germline V gene encodes CDR1 KGHSH and CDR2 LQKENI. The CDR3 extends over 15 amino acids. The junction had 4 bases not matched to a gene; V was cut back by 4 bases and J by 6 bases. Here the CDR3 reads CASSQGTGGSQPQHF. The CDR3 DNA reads TGTGCCAGCTCACAAGGGACAGGGGGCTCTCAGCCCCAGCATTTT. Using reference TRBV18 and TRBJ1-5 for the parts outside the CDR3, the full variable domain is NAGVMQNPRHLVRRRGQEARLRCSPMKGHSHVYWYRQLPEEGLKFMVYLQKENIIDESGMPKERFSAEFPKEGPSILRIQQVVRGDSAAYFCASSQGTGGSQPQHFGDGTRLSIL.

The chain joins TRBV5-1 to TRBJ2-2; possibly TRBD2 for D (6 bases). With 0 bases removed from V and 6 bases from J, the gap between germline ends came to 9 bases. Germline loops: CDR1 SGHRS, CDR2 YFSETQ. This CDR3 has 14 residues. The CDR3 sequence: CASSLAPGAGELFF. The CDR3 DNA sequence: TGCGCCAGCAGCTTGGCTCCGGGGGCCGGGGAGCTGTTTTTT.

The chain has TRBV18 and TRBJ2-1; 7 nucleotides align to TRBD2. This CDR3 comprises 17 residues. Germline CDR1 and CDR2: KGHSH and LQKENI. V lost 3 bases and J lost 8; bases outside the gene matches: 16. The CDR3, as DNA: TGTGCCAGCTCACCCCCCGCTTGGGGGGAGGGCGAGGATGAGCAGTTCTTC. It translates to CASSPPAWGEGEDEQFF.

The rearrangement joins TRBV7-9 to TRBJ2-1; 7 bases fit TRBD1. Germline V gene lookup returns CDR1 SEHNR and CDR2 FQNEAQ (reference sequence). The trim removed 6 bases at V and 3 bases at J, leaving 11 bases unmatched. The CDR3 length is 16 residues. The CDR3 DNA reads TGTGCCAGCAGTTCAACAGGGGTCGGTTTCTACAATGAGCAGTTCTTC. Translating it yields CASSSTGVGFYNEQFF. The full variable domain, completed using reference TRBV7-9 and TRBJ2-1, is DTGVSQNPRHKITKRGQNVTFRCDPISEHNRLYWYRQTLGQGPEFLTYFQNEAQLEKSRLLSDRFSAERPKGSFSTLEIQRTEQGDSAMYLCASSSTGVGFYNEQFFGPGTRLTVL.

The chain links TRBV5-1 to TRBJ2-7, with 7 nucleotides matching TRBD2. Germline CDR1 SGHRS, CDR2 YFSETQ. Trimming cost V 4 bases and J 6 bases; bases outside gene matches: 16. The CDR3 consists of 16 residues. DNA for the CDR3: TGCGCCAGCAGCCCCGGCTGGAGCGGGATTTCAGGCGAGCAGTACTTC. It yields the protein CASSPGWSGISGEQYF.

The gene calls are TRBV18 and TRBJ1-4, with TRBD1 matching 7 bases. J was trimmed by 5 bases and V by 6 bases; bases with no gene match: 3. The CDR3 is made up of 13 amino acids. CDR1 and CDR2 from the germline V gene are KGHSH and LQKENI. CDR3 protein: CASSGQLNEKLFF. CDR3 sequence (DNA): TGTGCCAGCTCGGGACAGCTAAATGAAAAACTGTTTTTT.

V usage is TRBV7-6 and J usage is TRBJ1-3; TRBD1 is a possible D gene (6 bases). V was shortened by 4 bases and J by 1 base, with 14 bases between the two germline ends. Germline CDR1 and CDR2: SGHVS and FNYEAQ. The CDR3 runs to 16 residues. The CDR3 is CASSSWAQGSGNTIYF. The CDR3, as DNA: TGTGCCAGCAGCTCCTGGGCACAGGGTTCTGGAAACACCATATATTTT.

V and J are TRBV6-1 and TRBJ1-1; TRBD1 aligns across 9 bases. Germline V gene lookup returns CDR1 MNHNS and CDR2 SASEGT. J lost 9 bases, V lost 7 bases, and 6 bases had no gene match. The CDR3 has 12 amino acids. The CDR3 sequence: CASTGTGSQAFF. In DNA form, the CDR3 reads TGTGCCAGCACGGGGACAGGGTCCCAAGCTTTCTTT.

The V call is TRBV7-6, the J call TRBJ2-7, with 7 bases matching TRBD2. J gave up 2 bases and V 5 bases, and 6 bases lay outside the gene matches. There are 14 residues in the CDR3. The germline CDR1 and CDR2 sequences are SGHVS and FNYEAQ. CDR3 DNA sequence: TGTGCCAGCAGCCTAGTTGGGACTACCTACGAGCAGTACTTC. This translates into CASSLVGTTYEQYF.

The CDR3 sequence: CASSSRDTETQYF. The CDR3 DNA reads as TGTGCCAGCAGCTCCCGGGACACCGAGACCCAGTACTTC. V and J are TRBV11-2 and TRBJ2-5, with a tentative D call TRBD1 (6 bases). This CDR3 has 13 amino acids. The germline V gene encodes CDR1 SGHAT and CDR2 FQNNGV. Trimming removed 4 bases from V and 5 bases from J, with 11 bases in between.

This sequence joins TRBV6-1 and TRBJ1-1, with D unresolved. The CDR3 is 13 amino acids. V gave up 8 bases and J gave up 0 bases, with 10 bases separating them. Germline assignment: CDR1 MNHNS and CDR2 SASEGT. Written as DNA, the CDR3 is TGTGCCAGCCGGGGAGGGATGAACACTGAAGCTTTCTTT. This encodes CASRGGMNTEAFF.

The chain employs TRBV28 and TRBJ1-1; D uncertain. There are 11 residues in the CDR3. Deletions cut 7 bases from V and 5 bases from J, with 8 bases between. From germline, CDR1 is MDHEN and CDR2 SYDVKM. The CDR3 region is CASIMETEAFF. In DNA, the CDR3 is TGTGCCAGCATCATGGAGACTGAAGCTTTCTTT.